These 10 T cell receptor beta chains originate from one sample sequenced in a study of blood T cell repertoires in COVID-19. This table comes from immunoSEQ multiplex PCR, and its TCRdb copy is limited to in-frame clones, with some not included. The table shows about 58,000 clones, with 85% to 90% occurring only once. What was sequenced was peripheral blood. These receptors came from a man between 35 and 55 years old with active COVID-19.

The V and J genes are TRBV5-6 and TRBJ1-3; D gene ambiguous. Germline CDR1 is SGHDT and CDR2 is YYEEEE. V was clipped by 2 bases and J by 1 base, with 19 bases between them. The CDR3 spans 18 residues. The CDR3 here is CASSLIGRRGISGNTIYF. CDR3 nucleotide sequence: TGTGCCAGCAGCTTAATCGGTCGCCGAGGGATATCTGGAAACACCATATATTTT. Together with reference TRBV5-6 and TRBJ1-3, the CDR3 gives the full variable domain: DAGVTQSPTHLIKTRGQQVTLRCSPKSGHDTVSWYQQALGQGPQFIFQYYEEEERQRGNFPDRFSGHQFPNYSSELNVNALLLGDSALYLCASSLIGRRGISGNTIYFGEGSWLTVV.

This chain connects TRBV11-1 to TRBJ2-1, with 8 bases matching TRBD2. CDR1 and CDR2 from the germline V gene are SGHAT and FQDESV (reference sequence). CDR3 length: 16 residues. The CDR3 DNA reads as TGTGCTTCGATCGGGAGGGGGGCAGGCACCTACAATGAGCAGTTCTTC. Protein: CASIGRGAGTYNEQFF.

The CDR3 bases are TGTGCCAGCAGTGAAAGGTGGGCAGAAGCTTTCTTT. It codes for CASSERWAEAFF. This sequence joins TRBV6-1 and TRBJ1-1; no firm D call. CDR1 and CDR2 (germline): MNHNS, SASEGT. Trimming took 2 bases from V and 8 from J, leaving 9 bases between them. There are 12 residues in the CDR3.

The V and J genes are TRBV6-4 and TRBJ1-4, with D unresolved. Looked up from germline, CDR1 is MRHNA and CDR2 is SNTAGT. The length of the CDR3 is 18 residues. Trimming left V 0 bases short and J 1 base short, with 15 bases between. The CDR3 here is CASSDSVKWNRTNEKLFF. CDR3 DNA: TGTGCCAGCAGTGACTCGGTAAAATGGAACAGAACTAATGAAAAACTGTTTTTT.

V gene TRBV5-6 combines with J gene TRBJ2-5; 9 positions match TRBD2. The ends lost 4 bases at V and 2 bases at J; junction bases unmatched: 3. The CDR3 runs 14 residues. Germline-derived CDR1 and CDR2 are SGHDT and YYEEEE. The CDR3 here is CASSLLAGQETQYF. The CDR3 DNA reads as TGTGCCAGCAGCCTCCTAGCGGGACAAGAGACCCAGTACTTC.

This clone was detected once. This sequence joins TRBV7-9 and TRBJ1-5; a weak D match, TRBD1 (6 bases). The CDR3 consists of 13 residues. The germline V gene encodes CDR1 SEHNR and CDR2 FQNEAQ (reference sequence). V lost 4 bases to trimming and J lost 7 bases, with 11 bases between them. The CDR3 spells CASSWGRGQPQHF. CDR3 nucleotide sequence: TGTGCCAGCAGCTGGGGGAGGGGGCAGCCCCAGCATTTT.

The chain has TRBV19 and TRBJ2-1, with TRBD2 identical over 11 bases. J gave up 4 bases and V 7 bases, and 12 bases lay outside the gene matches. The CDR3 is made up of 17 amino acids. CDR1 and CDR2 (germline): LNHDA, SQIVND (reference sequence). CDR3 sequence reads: CASTQEPGTSGYNEQFF. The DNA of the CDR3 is TGTGCCAGTACCCAGGAACCCGGGACTAGCGGTTACAATGAGCAGTTCTTC.

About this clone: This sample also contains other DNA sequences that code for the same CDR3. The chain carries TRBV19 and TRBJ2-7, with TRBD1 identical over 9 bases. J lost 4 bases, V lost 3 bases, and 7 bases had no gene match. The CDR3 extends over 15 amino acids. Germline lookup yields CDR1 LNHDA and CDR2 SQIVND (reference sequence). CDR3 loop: CASSISGQGGYEQYF. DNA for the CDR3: TGTGCCAGTAGTATTTCGGGACAGGGAGGGTACGAGCAGTACTTC.

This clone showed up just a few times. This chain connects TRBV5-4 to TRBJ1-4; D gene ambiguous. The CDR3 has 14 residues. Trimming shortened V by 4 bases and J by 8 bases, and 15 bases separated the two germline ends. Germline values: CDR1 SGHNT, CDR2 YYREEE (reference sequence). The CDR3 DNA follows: TGTGCCAGCAGCCCCTCCCCGGGAGCGGAAAAACTGTTTTTT. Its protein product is CASSPSPGAEKLFF.

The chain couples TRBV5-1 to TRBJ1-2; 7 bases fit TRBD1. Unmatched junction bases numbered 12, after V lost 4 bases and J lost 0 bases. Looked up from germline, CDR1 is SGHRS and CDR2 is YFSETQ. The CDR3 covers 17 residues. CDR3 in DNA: TGCGCCAGCAGCCGGGACAGCCTATCTTCCTCTAACTATGGCTACACCTTC. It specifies CASSRDSLSSSNYGYTF. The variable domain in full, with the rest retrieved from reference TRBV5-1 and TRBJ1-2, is KAGVTQTPRYLIKTRGQQVTLSCSPISGHRSVSWYQQTPGQGLQFLFEYFSETQRNKGNFPGRFSGRQFSNSRSEMNVSTLELGDSALYLCASSRDSLSSSNYGYTFGSGTRLTVV.